These 27 T cell receptor beta chains share one sample of origin, sequenced in a study of cytomegalovirus exposure and HLA in healthy donors. The PCR employed 60 Vbeta primers together with 13 Jbeta primers. The protocol was immunoSEQ multiplex PCR, while the TCRdb copy is restricted to in-frame clones and leaves out a portion. Among approximately 190,000 clones listed, 80% to 85% were seen once. Sequenced sample: PBMCs. The receptors shown here come from a man aged 35 to 55 in good health and CMV-seropositive.

The chain employs TRBV4-2 and TRBJ1-5; tentative D call: TRBD1 (5 bases). Germline CDR1 LGHNA, CDR2 YNFKEQ. This CDR3 spans 15 amino acids. Deletions cut 4 bases from V and 2 bases from J, with 12 bases between. CDR3 loop: CASSPQQAGNQPQHF. In DNA, the CDR3 is TGTGCCAGCAGCCCGCAACAGGCGGGCAATCAGCCCCAGCATTTT.

The chain combines TRBV28 with TRBJ1-4; 8 bases map to TRBD1. From germline, CDR1 is MDHEN and CDR2 SYDVKM. Trimming took 8 bases from V and 13 from J; bases not matched to a gene: 12. This CDR3 spans 13 amino acids. CDR3 residues: CASGNPRTGSLFF. For the CDR3, the DNA is TGTGCCAGCGGAAATCCTAGGACAGGGTCACTGTTTTTT.

The V gene is TRBV10-3, the J gene TRBJ1-1, with D possibly TRBD1 on 6 matching bases. Germline V gene sequence: CDR1 ENHRY, CDR2 SYGVKD. CDR3 length equals 14 residues. V lost 3 bases and J 4 bases, leaving 12 bases between the germline ends. The CDR3: CAISDPGESTEAFF. CDR3 sequence (DNA): TGTGCCATCAGTGACCCAGGGGAGAGCACTGAAGCTTTCTTT.

This clone was seen a few times. V and J are TRBV7-2 and TRBJ1-2, with 8 bases that match TRBD1. The junction had 5 bases not matched to a gene; V was cut back by 2 bases and J by 3 bases. Germline CDR1 is SGHTA and CDR2 is FQGNSA. This CDR3 has 15 residues. The CDR3 coding sequence is TGTGCCAGCAGCTTAACGCAGGGGGCGGACTATGGCTACACCTTC. This encodes CASSLTQGADYGYTF.

V and J are TRBV29-1 and TRBJ2-7; 7 bases agree with TRBD1. Losses at the gene ends were 5 bases for V and 0 bases for J; bases not matched to a gene: 4. Germline values: CDR1 SQVTM, CDR2 ANQGSEA. The CDR3 spans 13 residues. The CDR3 DNA reads as TGCAGCGTTCGGGACAGTAGCTCCTACGAGCAGTACTTC. As protein: CSVRDSSSYEQYF.

The chain uses TRBV7-9 and TRBJ1-3; 7 bases are a match to TRBD1. CDR3 length: 15 residues. CDR1 and CDR2 (germline): SEHNR, FQNEAQ (reference sequence). The junction had 4 bases not matched to a gene; V was cut back by 5 bases and J by 0 bases. CDR3 coding DNA: TGTGCCAGCAGCCTACAGGGGAGCTCTGGAAACACCATATATTTT. This sequence encodes CASSLQGSSGNTIYF.

The CDR3 loop is CASSYSGVLSGNTIYF. The CDR3 nucleotides are TGTGCCAGCAGTTACTCCGGGGTGCTCTCTGGAAACACCATATATTTT. This chain joins TRBV6-5 and TRBJ1-3; D unclear. This CDR3 has 16 amino acids. Trimming pared 0 bases from V and 0 bases from J, leaving 9 bases between. Looked up from germline, CDR1 is MNHEY and CDR2 is SVGAGI.

The rearrangement joins TRBV4-3 to TRBJ2-3, with D possibly TRBD1 on 6 matching bases. The CDR3 spans 15 residues. Between the trimmed V and J ends, which lost 0 bases and 4 bases, there was a span of 11 bases. The germline CDR1 and CDR2 sequences are LGHNA and YSLEER. Here the CDR3 DNA reads TGCGCCAGCAGCCAAGACACAGGGACGGCAGATACGCAGTATTTT. Its protein is CASSQDTGTADTQYF.

This rearrangement joins TRBV30 to TRBJ1-2; the D is unclear. Germline V lookup: CDR1 GTSNPN, CDR2 SVGIG (reference sequence). The V gene lost 5 bases and the J gene lost 2 bases, with 9 bases spanning the gap. The CDR3 consists of 12 residues. This CDR3 is CAWAGGNYGYTF. The CDR3 DNA is TGTGCCTGGGCGGGCGGGAACTATGGCTACACCTTC.

V usage is TRBV7-9 and J usage is TRBJ2-1; D is ambiguous. The CDR3 spans 14 residues. CDR1 is SEHNR, CDR2 FQNEAQ, per germline (reference sequence). V was cut by 1 base and J by 6 bases, with 10 bases left in between. This CDR3 is CASSLVGPTNEQFF. As DNA, the CDR3 is TGTGCCAGCAGCTTAGTCGGTCCAACCAATGAGCAGTTCTTC.

The V gene is TRBV5-1, the J gene TRBJ2-1, with TRBD1 matching over 8 bases. The CDR3 sequence is 18 residues long. Trimming removed 2 bases from V and 4 bases from J; junction bases left unmatched: 14. Germline CDR1 SGHRS, CDR2 YFSETQ. The CDR3, as DNA: TGCGCCAGCAGCTTATGGACTACTAGACAGGGGACTTACAATGAGCAGTTCTTC. Translating gives CASSLWTTRQGTYNEQFF. Looking up the rest from reference TRBV5-1 and TRBJ2-1 gives the full variable domain: KAGVTQTPRYLIKTRGQQVTLSCSPISGHRSVSWYQQTPGQGLQFLFEYFSETQRNKGNFPGRFSGRQFSNSRSEMNVSTLELGDSALYLCASSLWTTRQGTYNEQFFGPGTRLTVL.

The rearrangement joins TRBV7-6 to TRBJ2-3; 10 positions agree with TRBD2. Germline CDR1 is SGHVS and CDR2 is FNYEAQ. The CDR3 sequence is 16 residues long. Losses at the gene ends were 4 bases for V and 4 bases for J; bases not matched to a gene: 8. CDR3 sequence: CASSSSLGLASDTQYF. CDR3 nucleotides: TGTGCCAGCAGCTCCAGTCTGGGACTAGCGTCAGATACGCAGTATTTT. The variable domain in full, with the rest retrieved from reference TRBV7-6 and TRBJ2-3, is GAGVSQSPRYKVTKRGQDVALRCDPISGHVSLYWYRQALGQGPEFLTYFNYEAQQDKSGLPNDRFSAERPEGSISTLTIQRTEQRDSAMYRCASSSSLGLASDTQYFGPGTRLTVL.

V usage is TRBV7-9 and J usage is TRBJ1-2, with D unresolved. CDR1 and CDR2 (germline): SEHNR, FQNEAQ (reference sequence). V was shortened by 1 base and J by 8 bases, with 11 bases between the two germline ends. This CDR3 comprises 13 residues. Here the CDR3 reads CASSLETRSGYTF. CDR3 sequence (DNA): TGTGCCAGCAGCTTAGAGACTAGGTCGGGCTACACCTTC.

V usage is TRBV5-1 and J usage is TRBJ2-4, with 7 bases aligning to TRBD1. The CDR3 totals 17 residues. V was pared by 2 bases and J by 0 bases, with 8 bases of the junction left unmatched. Germline assignment: CDR1 SGHRS and CDR2 YFSETQ. The CDR3 loop reads CASSLTGTVIAKNIQYF. As DNA, the CDR3 is TGCGCCAGCAGCTTAACCGGGACAGTAATAGCCAAAAACATTCAGTACTTC.

The V call is TRBV7-8, the J call TRBJ2-7; D possibly corresponds to TRBD1 (5 bases). The CDR3 extends over 15 amino acids. The V gene lost 1 base and the J gene lost 9 bases, with 19 bases spanning the gap. The V gene's germline CDR1 is SGHVS and CDR2 FQNEAQ. The CDR3 is CASSLGQGQGYRQYF. CDR3 DNA: TGTGCCAGCAGCTTAGGGCAGGGTCAAGGTTACCGGCAGTACTTC.

The CDR3 region has the DNA TGTGCCAGCAGCTTAGCGAACGCAGGGGATCAGCCCCAGCATTTT. Protein product: CASSLANAGDQPQHF. This chain connects TRBV7-8 to TRBJ1-5; maybe TRBD1 (6 bases). V lost 0 bases and J lost 5, with 11 bases in between. From germline, CDR1 is SGHVS and CDR2 FQNEAQ. The CDR3 is 15 amino acids. The full variable domain, rest sourced from reference TRBV7-8 and TRBJ1-5, is GAGVSQSPRYKVAKRGQDVALRCDPISGHVSLFWYQQALGQGPEFLTYFQNEAQLDKSGLPSDRFFAERPEGSVSTLKIQRTQQEDSAVYLCASSLANAGDQPQHFGDGTRLSIL.

The count of this clone is one. This rearrangement joins TRBV5-6 to TRBJ2-7; 10 bases are a match to TRBD2. J lost 4 bases, V lost 4 bases, and 8 bases had no gene match. CDR3 length: 15 amino acids. Per the germline V gene, CDR1 is SGHDT and CDR2 is YYEEEE. The CDR3 coding sequence is TGTGCCAGCAGCCGCCCAGCGGGGGGGACTTACGAGCAGTACTTC. Residues: CASSRPAGGTYEQYF.

The rearrangement joins TRBV7-9 to TRBJ1-2, with a tentative D call TRBD1 (5 bases). Germline assignment: CDR1 SEHNR and CDR2 FQNEAQ (reference sequence). Trimming cost V 1 base and J 7 bases, with 10 bases left between them. This CDR3 contains 13 residues. CDR3 coding DNA: TGTGCCAGCAGCTTAGAGGGGATGGGTGGCTACACCTTC. This translates into CASSLEGMGGYTF.

The chain employs TRBV7-9 and TRBJ2-7; TRBD2 agrees at 10 bases. The CDR3 contains 14 residues. Germline V gene data show CDR1 as SEHNR and CDR2 as FQNEAQ (reference sequence). With V trimmed by 10 bases and J by 3 bases, 9 bases remained unmatched. This CDR3 is CATEAIAGGYEQYF. DNA for the CDR3: TGTGCCACCGAAGCCATAGCGGGGGGCTACGAGCAGTACTTC.

The chain has TRBV2 and TRBJ1-5; D is uncertain. Looked up from germline, CDR1 is SNHLY and CDR2 is FYNNEI. The V end lost 5 bases, the J end lost 2 bases, and 7 bases lay between the germline ends. The length of the CDR3 is 13 residues. Here the CDR3 reads CASSPRGNQPQHF. The CDR3 nucleotides are TGTGCCAGCAGTCCCCGGGGCAATCAGCCCCAGCATTTT.

In its sample, this clone was seen a few times. The chain uses TRBV9 and TRBJ2-7, with D perhaps TRBD2 (6 bases). The V end was cut by 2 bases, the J end by 4 bases, with 22 bases between. The CDR3 length is 17 residues. Germline assignment: CDR1 SGDLS and CDR2 YYNGEE. This chain's CDR3 is CASSVGGGAGTRYEQYF. The DNA of the CDR3 is TGTGCCAGCAGCGTCGGTGGTGGGGCGGGGACGAGGTACGAGCAGTACTTC.

The gene calls are TRBV25-1 and TRBJ1-2; the match to TRBD1 covers 7 bases. The CDR3 contains 16 residues. V trimming: 3 bases; J trimming: 0 bases; junction bases outside the gene matches: 7. The germline V gene has CDR1 MGHDK and CDR2 SYGVNS. For the CDR3, the DNA is TGTGCCAGCAGTGACCCGAGGACAGGCACTAACTATGGCTACACCTTC. Residues: CASSDPRTGTNYGYTF.

V gene TRBV21-1 combines with J gene TRBJ1-5; TRBD1 is the table's D call and was not checked against the DNA. TRBV21-1 is classified as a pseudogene. This CDR3 is built from 14 residues. The CDR3 coding sequence is TGTGCCAGCAGCAAGAGCAGGGTCCACCAGCCCCAGCATTTT. Protein product: CASSKSRVHQPQHF.

This clone was seen only a few times. The chain carries TRBV9 and TRBJ2-3; 10 bases map to TRBD2. V lost 2 bases and J lost 4; bases outside the gene matches: 4. Per germline, CDR1 SGDLS and CDR2 YYNGEE. CDR3 length equals 15 residues. The CDR3 here is CASSVTSGESDTQYF. CDR3 DNA sequence: TGTGCCAGCAGCGTCACTAGCGGGGAATCAGATACGCAGTATTTT.

The chain is built from TRBV5-6 and TRBJ2-7; the D gene is possibly TRBD2 (5 bases). The CDR3 consists of 14 residues. Germline V gene sequence: CDR1 SGHDT, CDR2 YYEEEE. Trimming stripped 3 bases from V and 6 bases from J, with 16 bases between. In DNA form, the CDR3 reads TGTGCCAGCAGCTGGGAGAGACTATCCGGCGAGCAGTACTTC. Translated: CASSWERLSGEQYF. The full variable domain, rest sourced from reference TRBV5-6 and TRBJ2-7, is DAGVTQSPTHLIKTRGQQVTLRCSPKSGHDTVSWYQQALGQGPQFIFQYYEEEERQRGNFPDRFSGHQFPNYSSELNVNALLLGDSALYLCASSWERLSGEQYFGPGTRLTVT.

The V and J genes are TRBV30 and TRBJ1-1; D gene ambiguous. Trimming stripped 1 base from V and 5 bases from J, with 17 bases between. The CDR3 totals 15 residues. Germline assignment: CDR1 GTSNPN and CDR2 SVGIG (reference sequence). The CDR3 loop reads CAWSAGARSGTEAFF. The DNA for the CDR3 is TGTGCCTGGAGTGCCGGCGCGAGGAGCGGTACTGAAGCTTTCTTT.

The CDR3 region has the DNA TGTGCCGGACCGGGACAGGGTAGCTATGGCTACACCTTC. Amino acids: CAGPGQGSYGYTF. The chain links TRBV2 to TRBJ1-2, with 9 bases that match TRBD1. The CDR3 is 13 amino acids. The germline CDR1 and CDR2 sequences are SNHLY and FYNNEI. V was pared by 11 bases and J by 4 bases, with 8 bases of the junction left unmatched.